This TCR beta chain is from a study of blood T cell repertoires in COVID-19. Authors' methods: Nucleated cell counts were estimated from reference gene primer amplification. Sequencing was performed with immunoSEQ multiplex PCR; in TCRdb, only in-frame clones are kept and a portion is missing. D and trimming were read from the DNA, whereas the V and J calls and clone size are those reported in that table. The sample consists of around 240,000 clones, 80% to 90% of them appearing once. This CDR3 is 13 amino acids long. V lost 1 base and J lost 7, with 10 bases in between. Germline assignment: CDR1 LGHDT and CDR2 YNNKEL (reference sequence). Those enrolled, adults aged roughly 18 to 95 years, came from about two dozen US areas.

The material sequenced was PBMCs or T cells enriched from blood (not recorded which). This sequence joins TRBV3-1 (or the pseudogene TRBV3-2) and TRBJ2-5; D remains ambiguous. This TCR was sampled from a woman aged 45-60 years who had recovered from COVID-19. CDR3 coding DNA: TGTGCCAGCAGCCAAGCGGTTAGAGGGACCCAGTACTTC. Protein product: CASSQAVRGTQYF.